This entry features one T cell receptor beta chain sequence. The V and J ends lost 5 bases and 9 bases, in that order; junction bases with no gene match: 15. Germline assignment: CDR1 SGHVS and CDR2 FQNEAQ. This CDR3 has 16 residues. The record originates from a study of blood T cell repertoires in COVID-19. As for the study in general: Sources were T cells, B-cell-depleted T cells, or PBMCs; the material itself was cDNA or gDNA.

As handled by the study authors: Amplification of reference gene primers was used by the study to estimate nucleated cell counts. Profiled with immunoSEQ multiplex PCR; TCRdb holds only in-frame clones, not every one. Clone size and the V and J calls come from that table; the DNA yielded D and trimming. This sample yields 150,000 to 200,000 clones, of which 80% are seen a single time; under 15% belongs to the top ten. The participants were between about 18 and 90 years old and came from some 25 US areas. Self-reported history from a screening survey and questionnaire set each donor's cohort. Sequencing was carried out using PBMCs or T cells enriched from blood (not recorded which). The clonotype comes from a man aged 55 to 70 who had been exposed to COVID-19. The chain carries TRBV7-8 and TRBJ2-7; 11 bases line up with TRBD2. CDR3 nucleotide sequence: TGTGCCAGCAGCCGAAACCCGCTAGCGGGAGGTATCGGGCAGTACTTC. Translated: CASSRNPLAGGIGQYF.